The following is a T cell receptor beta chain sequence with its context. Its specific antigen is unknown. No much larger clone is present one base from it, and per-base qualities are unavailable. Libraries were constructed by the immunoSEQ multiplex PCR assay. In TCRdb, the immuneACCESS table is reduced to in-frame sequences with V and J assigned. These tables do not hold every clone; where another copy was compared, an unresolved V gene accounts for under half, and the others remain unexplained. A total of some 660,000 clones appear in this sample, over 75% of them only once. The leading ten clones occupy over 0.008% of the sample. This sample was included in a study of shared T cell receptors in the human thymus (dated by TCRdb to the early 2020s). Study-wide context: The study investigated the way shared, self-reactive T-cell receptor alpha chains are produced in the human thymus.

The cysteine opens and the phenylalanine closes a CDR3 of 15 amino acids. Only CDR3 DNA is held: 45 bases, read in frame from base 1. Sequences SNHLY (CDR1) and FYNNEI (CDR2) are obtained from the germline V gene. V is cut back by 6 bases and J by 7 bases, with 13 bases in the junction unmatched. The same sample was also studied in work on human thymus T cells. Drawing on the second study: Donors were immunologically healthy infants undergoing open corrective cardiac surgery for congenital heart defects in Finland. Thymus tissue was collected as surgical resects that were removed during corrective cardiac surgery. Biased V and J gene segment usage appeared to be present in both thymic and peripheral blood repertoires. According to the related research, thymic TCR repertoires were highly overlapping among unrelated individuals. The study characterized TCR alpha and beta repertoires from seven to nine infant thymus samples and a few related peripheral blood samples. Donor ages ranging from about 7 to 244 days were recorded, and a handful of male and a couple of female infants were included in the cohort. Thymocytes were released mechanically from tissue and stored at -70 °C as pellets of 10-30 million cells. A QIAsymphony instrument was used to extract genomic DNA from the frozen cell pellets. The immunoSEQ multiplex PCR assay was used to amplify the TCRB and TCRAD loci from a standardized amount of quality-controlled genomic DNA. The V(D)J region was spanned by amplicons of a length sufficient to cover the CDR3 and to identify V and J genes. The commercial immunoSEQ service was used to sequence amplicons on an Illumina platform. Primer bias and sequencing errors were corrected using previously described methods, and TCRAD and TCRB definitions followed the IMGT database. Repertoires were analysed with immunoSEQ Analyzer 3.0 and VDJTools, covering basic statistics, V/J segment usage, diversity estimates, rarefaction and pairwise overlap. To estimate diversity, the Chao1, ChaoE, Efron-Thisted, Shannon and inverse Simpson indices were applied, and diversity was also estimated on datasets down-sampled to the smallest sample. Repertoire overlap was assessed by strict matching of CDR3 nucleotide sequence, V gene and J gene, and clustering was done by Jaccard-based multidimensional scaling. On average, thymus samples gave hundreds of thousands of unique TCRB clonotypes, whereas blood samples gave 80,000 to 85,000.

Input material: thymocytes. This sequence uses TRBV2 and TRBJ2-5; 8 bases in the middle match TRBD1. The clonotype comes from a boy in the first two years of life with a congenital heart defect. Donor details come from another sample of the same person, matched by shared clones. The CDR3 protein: CASSSRDRPRGTQYF. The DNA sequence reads TGTGCCAGCAGCTCCCGGGACAGGCCGAGGGGGACCCAGTACTTC.